The 11 T cell receptor beta chains below all came from one sample that was sequenced in a study of cytomegalovirus exposure and HLA in healthy donors. The PCR was carried out with 60 Vbeta primers and 13 Jbeta primers. Clones were sequenced by immunoSEQ multiplex PCR, and TCRdb holds only the in-frame ones, with some missing. Of approximately 170,000 clones in the sample, approximately 82% were seen once. The sequenced sample consisted of PBMCs. These receptors came from a male donor in good health and CMV-seronegative.

The chain joins TRBV6-4 to TRBJ2-5; 13 bases align to TRBD2. Germline CDR1 is MRHNA and CDR2 is SNTAGT. With 9 bases clipped from V and 4 bases from J, the junction kept 11 bases outside the gene matches. The CDR3 is made up of 16 amino acids. For the CDR3, the DNA is TGTGCCAGGTCGGGACTAGCGGGGAAGTGGCGAGAGACCCAGTACTTC. Translating gives CARSGLAGKWRETQYF.

This clone was seen more than once but under ten times. The gene calls are TRBV4-1 and TRBJ2-2; maybe TRBD1 (6 bases). CDR1 and CDR2 (germline): MGHRA, YSYEKL. The germline V and J ends were trimmed by 1 base and 7 bases, with 13 bases remaining between them. The CDR3 sequence is 15 residues long. DNA for the CDR3: TGCGCCAGCAGCCAAGCCCCCACAGGGATCGGGGAGCTGTTTTTT. It encodes CASSQAPTGIGELFF.

The chain uses TRBV7-2 and TRBJ2-7; 8 nucleotides line up with TRBD2. This CDR3 region has 16 residues. Unmatched junction bases numbered 10, after V lost 4 bases and J lost 2 bases. Per the germline V gene, CDR1 is SGHTA and CDR2 is FQGNSA. The CDR3 DNA follows: TGTGCCAGCAGCTCCGCCCGGGGGGGAGGGGCCTACGAGCAGTACTTC. Protein: CASSSARGGGAYEQYF.

This chain uses TRBV5-5 with TRBJ2-7; TRBD2 agrees at 9 bases. Germline V gives CDR1 SGHKS, CDR2 YYEKEE (reference sequence). Trimming took 0 bases from V and 3 from J; bases not matched to a gene: 10. The CDR3 has 17 residues. CDR3 DNA: TGTGCCAGCAGCTTGGTGGGTGTAATTAGCGGGAGCTACGAGCAGTACTTC. This sequence encodes CASSLVGVISGSYEQYF.

The DNA for the CDR3 is TGTGCCATCCGGACCTCGGGGGGAACTGAAGCTTTCTTT. Amino acids: CAIRTSGGTEAFF. J is TRBJ1-1 and V is TRBV10-3; TRBD1 might be the D (5 bases). This CDR3 region has 13 residues. Germline V gene lookup returns CDR1 ENHRY and CDR2 SYGVKD. The V end was cut by 8 bases, the J end by 5 bases, with 15 bases between.

The table lists this clone with a count of one. The rearrangement uses TRBV19 and TRBJ1-5; D remains unclear. Germline CDR1 reads LNHDA; CDR2 reads SQIVND (reference sequence). CDR3 length: 13 residues. The V end was cut by 3 bases, the J end by 9 bases, with 12 bases between. The CDR3 reads CASSIAPARPQHF. Written as DNA, the CDR3 is TGTGCCAGTAGTATCGCTCCCGCCAGGCCCCAGCATTTT.

The chain employs TRBV6-1 and TRBJ2-7, with D tentatively TRBD1 (5 bases). CDR1 MNHNS and CDR2 SASEGT come from the germline V gene. V gave up 4 bases and J gave up 2 bases, with 15 bases separating them. The CDR3 consists of 15 residues. For the CDR3, the DNA is TGTGCCAGCAGTGGGTGGGGCCGGGCAGCCTACGAGCAGTACTTC. It yields the protein CASSGWGRAAYEQYF.

The genes are TRBV19 and TRBJ2-7; D unresolved. The CDR3 length is 14 residues. V lost 0 bases to trimming and J lost 3 bases, with 9 bases between them. CDR1 and CDR2 from the germline V gene are LNHDA and SQIVND (reference sequence). CDR3 amino acids: CASSIDPTSYEQYF. The CDR3 bases are TGTGCCAGTAGTATAGATCCGACAAGCTACGAGCAGTACTTC.

V usage is TRBV6-5 and J usage is TRBJ1-6; 10 bases fit TRBD1. Germline V CDR1 and CDR2: MNHEY, SVGAGI. The CDR3 totals 14 residues. With V trimmed by 6 bases and J by 14 bases, 10 bases remained unmatched. The chain's CDR3 is CASSRDRGNSALHF. The CDR3 nucleotides read TGTGCCAGCAGCAGGGACAGGGGTAATTCGGCCCTCCACTTT.

The chain carries TRBV4-1 and TRBJ2-2; no firm D call. The germline V and J ends were trimmed by 1 base and 6 bases, with 15 bases remaining between them. This CDR3 has 16 amino acids. In germline, CDR1 is MGHRA, CDR2 YSYEKL. The CDR3 here is CASSQVGKHGPGELFF. CDR3 in DNA: TGCGCCAGCAGCCAAGTCGGAAAACATGGGCCCGGGGAGCTGTTTTTT.

The V and J genes are TRBV6-6 and TRBJ2-7; TRBD2 is a possible D gene (5 bases). Trimming pared 7 bases from V and 1 base from J, leaving 11 bases between. Germline values: CDR1 MNHNY, CDR2 SVGAGI (reference sequence). The CDR3 has 13 amino acids. CDR3 nucleotide sequence: TGTGCCAGCACCAGGACGGGGTCCTACGAGCAGTACTTC. Translated, it gives CASTRTGSYEQYF.